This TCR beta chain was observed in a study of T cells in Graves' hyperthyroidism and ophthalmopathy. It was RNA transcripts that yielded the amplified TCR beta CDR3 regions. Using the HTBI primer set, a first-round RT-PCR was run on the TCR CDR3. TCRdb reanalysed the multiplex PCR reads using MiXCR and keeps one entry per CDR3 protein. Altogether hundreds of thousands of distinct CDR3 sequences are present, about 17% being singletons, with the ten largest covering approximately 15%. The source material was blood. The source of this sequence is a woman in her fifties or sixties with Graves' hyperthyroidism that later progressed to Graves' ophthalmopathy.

CDR3 bases: TGTGCCAGCAGCTATTACAGGGCCAACTATGGCTACACCTTC. Translation: CASSYYRANYGYTF. The chain has TRBV5-6 and TRBJ1-2; D may be TRBD1 (6 bases). The CDR3 covers 14 residues. Germline V lookup: CDR1 SGHDT, CDR2 YYEEEE. V was trimmed by 3 bases and J by 2 bases, leaving 11 bases between them.